This T cell receptor (beta chain) derives from a study of T cells in localized non-small cell lung cancer. Regarding the study as a whole: The greatest T cell clonality was found in uninvolved adjacent lung (higher than in tumor). Patients showing higher blood T cell density tended to see longer overall survival. Within adjacent lung there appeared a median roughly 60 of the top 100 tumor clones. Sequencing was restricted to one tumor region; therefore, heterogeneity remains possible.

Only in-frame clones appear in the TCRdb table, and some are missing; sequencing was by immunoSEQ multiplex PCR. The sample comprises over 30,000 clones, about 80% of which are singletons, and roughly 31% rests with the top ten. Per the germline V gene, CDR1 is SGHRS and CDR2 is YFSETQ. The V end was cut by 5 bases, the J end by 7 bases, with 15 bases between. CDR3 size: 14 residues. There are a few counts of this clone. Its antigen is unknown. The clonotype originates from a male donor at least 60 years old with stage II squamous cell lung carcinoma. The specimen comprised peripheral blood, sampled before any cancer treatment. The V and J genes are TRBV5-1 and TRBJ1-4; weak D call: TRBD1 (6 bases). For the CDR3, the DNA is TGCGCCAGCAGGGCAGGGGCCATGAGTGAAAAACTGTTTTTT. Translated, it gives CASRAGAMSEKLFF.